Following are 22 T cell receptor beta chains from one sample sequenced in a study of shared clonotypes between healthy human individuals. Here immunoSEQ multiplex PCR was the method, and the copy in TCRdb shows in-frame clones only, minus some. The sample has about 2.3 million clones, over 85% seen once; the top ten hold 0.35% to 0.5%. What was sequenced was naive CD4+ T cells from PBMCs. Described subset: CD45RA+ positively selected. These receptors came from a young man in good health. Some clones in this sample may be carry-over from other donors' samples.

This clone showed up just once. The chain links TRBV9 to TRBJ2-5; D possibly corresponds to TRBD1 (5 bases). The germline V gene encodes CDR1 SGDLS and CDR2 YYNGEE. V lost 4 bases and J lost 0, with 16 bases in between. This CDR3 has 16 residues. Written as DNA, the CDR3 is TGTGCCAGCAGCCCCCAAAAGGGGCAGTACCAAGAGACCCAGTACTTC. The encoded protein is CASSPQKGQYQETQYF.

Concerning this clone: Other DNA sequences within the sample encode an identical CDR3. The V gene is TRBV18, the J gene TRBJ1-2, with D perhaps matching TRBD1 (6 bases). The germline CDR1 and CDR2 sequences are KGHSH and LQKENI. Trimming left V 6 bases short and J 4 bases short, with 15 bases between. This CDR3 has 14 amino acids. The CDR3 DNA reads TGTGCCAGCTCTCCTCCGACAGGACTCTATGGCTACACCTTC. Its translation: CASSPPTGLYGYTF.

The rearrangement joins TRBV11-1 to TRBJ2-5, with a possible D match to TRBD1 (6 bases). The J call may be faulty, since TRBJ2-7 better matches the DNA end. This CDR3 is 14 amino acids long. In germline, CDR1 is SGHAT, CDR2 FQDESV (reference sequence). In DNA form, the CDR3 reads TGTGCCAGCAGCTTAGCGAGGGGGATCTACGAGCAGTACTTC. Its protein product is CASSLARGIYEQYF.

V usage is TRBV6-1 and J usage is TRBJ2-5; the D gene is possibly TRBD2 (6 bases). Trimming stripped 7 bases from V and 3 bases from J, with 9 bases between. The CDR3 totals 12 residues. Germline CDR1 and CDR2: MNHNS and SASEGT. The CDR3 protein is CASTWREETQYF. CDR3 DNA: TGTGCCAGCACATGGAGGGAAGAGACCCAGTACTTC.

This clone has a single count. The rearrangement links TRBV29-1 to TRBJ2-7; the match to TRBD1 covers 10 bases. The CDR3 has 15 amino acids. V lost 3 bases, J lost 3 bases, and 8 bases stayed unmatched. CDR1 and CDR2 from the germline V gene are SQVTM and ANQGSEA. CDR3 loop: CSVERTGGTLYEQYF. CDR3 DNA: TGCAGCGTTGAGCGGACAGGGGGAACCCTCTACGAGCAGTACTTC.

CDR3 protein: CASTRDRGPGELFF. The DNA for the CDR3 is TGTGCCAGCACCCGGGACAGGGGGCCCGGGGAGCTGTTTTTT. The chain is built from TRBV7-9 and TRBJ2-2; 12 nucleotides agree with TRBD1. Germline assignment: CDR1 SEHNR and CDR2 FQNEAQ (reference sequence). V dropped 7 bases and J dropped 6; count of bases not matched to a gene: 3. This CDR3 has 14 residues.

V and J are TRBV5-6 and TRBJ1-2, with D perhaps matching TRBD1 (6 bases). The length of the CDR3 is 17 residues. V lost 0 bases and J lost 7, with 22 bases in between. From germline, CDR1 is SGHDT and CDR2 YYEEEE. Written as DNA, the CDR3 is TGTGCCAGCAGCTTGGCCGGGACAAGGGGCTCCCAAGGTGGCTACACCTTC. This encodes CASSLAGTRGSQGGYTF. Filled out from reference TRBV5-6 and TRBJ1-2, the complete variable domain reads DAGVTQSPTHLIKTRGQQVTLRCSPKSGHDTVSWYQQALGQGPQFIFQYYEEEERQRGNFPDRFSGHQFPNYSSELNVNALLLGDSALYLCASSLAGTRGSQGGYTFGSGTRLTVV.

CDR3 nucleotide sequence: TGTGCCAGCAGTCTCCAAAGGACAGGGACCTACGAGCAGTACTTC. Amino acid sequence: CASSLQRTGTYEQYF. V gene TRBV27 combines with J gene TRBJ2-7, with 8 bases fitting TRBD1. The ends lost 5 bases at V and 2 bases at J; junction bases unmatched: 8. This CDR3 is built from 15 residues. CDR1 is MNHEY, CDR2 SMNVEV, per germline (reference sequence).

The J gene is TRBJ1-1, the V gene TRBV10-1; 7 bases map to TRBD1. V trimming: 7 bases; J trimming: 1 base; junction bases outside the gene matches: 9. The length of the CDR3 is 15 residues. From germline, CDR1 is WNHNN and CDR2 SYGVQD (reference sequence). In DNA, the CDR3 is TGCGCCAGCAAAAGGAAACAGGGGTCGAACACTGAAGCTTTCTTT. Translated, it gives CASKRKQGSNTEAFF.

The V call is TRBV6-1, the J call TRBJ2-2; 8 nucleotides agree with TRBD1. Trimming cost V 7 bases and J 1 base; bases outside gene matches: 2. Germline assignment: CDR1 MNHNS and CDR2 SASEGT. This CDR3 comprises 14 residues. CDR3 region: CASTGTGNTGELFF. CDR3 DNA sequence: TGTGCCAGCACGGGGACAGGGAACACCGGGGAGCTGTTTTTT.

The J gene is TRBJ2-5, the V gene TRBV18; D gene uncertain. The CDR3 totals 14 residues. Germline-derived CDR1 and CDR2 are KGHSH and LQKENI. V lost 5 bases and J lost 0, with 10 bases in between. The CDR3 DNA reads as TGTGCCAGCTCAAGCCAGCCTTACCAAGAGACCCAGTACTTC. Translation: CASSSQPYQETQYF.

This sequence joins TRBV5-1 and TRBJ2-2, with TRBD1 matching over 7 bases. CDR3 length: 14 amino acids. Germline values: CDR1 SGHRS, CDR2 YFSETQ. V lost 6 bases and J lost 6; bases outside the gene matches: 8. DNA of the CDR3: TGCGCCAGCACCGAGACAGGGTCGGCCGGGGAGCTGTTTTTT. This gives the protein CASTETGSAGELFF.

The V and J genes are TRBV15 and TRBJ2-7, with D perhaps TRBD1 or TRBD2 (5 bases each). From germline, CDR1 is LNHNV and CDR2 YYDKDF (reference sequence). The CDR3 length is 13 residues. V dropped 4 bases and J dropped 5 bases, with 12 bases sitting between them. The CDR3 sequence is CATSTGADNEQYF. In DNA, the CDR3 is TGTGCCACCAGCACCGGGGCGGACAACGAGCAGTACTTC.

V usage is TRBV2 and J usage is TRBJ2-3; 7 nucleotides match TRBD1. Germline V gene data show CDR1 as SNHLY and CDR2 as FYNNEI. The CDR3 is 17 residues long. V shed 4 bases, J shed 1 base, and the junction held 11 bases outside the gene matches. CDR3 protein: CASSANPLGTGTDTQYF. The DNA of the CDR3 is TGTGCCAGCAGTGCCAACCCTTTAGGGACAGGCACAGATACGCAGTATTTT. The entire variable domain, with the rest obtained from reference TRBV2 and TRBJ2-3, is as follows: EPEVTQTPSHQVTQMGQEVILRCVPISNHLYFYWYRQILGQKVEFLVSFYNNEISEKSEIFDDQFSVERPDGSNFTLKIRSTKLEDSAMYFCASSANPLGTGTDTQYFGPGTRLTVL.

This clone came up once. The V call is TRBV4-1, the J call TRBJ1-5, with TRBD1 as a possible D gene (6 bases). The ends were cut back, 1 base at V and 0 bases at J, with 10 bases in the middle. CDR1 MGHRA and CDR2 YSYEKL come from the germline V gene. The CDR3 consists of 16 residues. The CDR3, as DNA: TGCGCCAGCAGCCAAGGGGGGGCAGCTAGCAATCAGCCCCAGCATTTT. It yields the protein CASSQGGAASNQPQHF.

The CDR3 protein is CAIRAGTSGGSDRPPYNEQFF. The CDR3 nucleotides read TGTGCCATCAGGGCCGGGACTAGCGGGGGCTCGGACCGGCCTCCATACAATGAGCAGTTCTTC. This chain uses TRBV10-3 with TRBJ2-1; TRBD2 aligns across 14 bases. Germline lookup yields CDR1 ENHRY and CDR2 SYGVKD. J lost 4 bases, V lost 6 bases, and 20 bases had no gene match. The CDR3 runs 21 residues.

The genes are TRBV6-5 and TRBJ1-1; D is possibly TRBD1 (5 bases). V was cut by 2 bases and J by 0 bases, with 13 bases left in between. The CDR3 is 16 amino acids. The germline gives CDR1 MNHEY, CDR2 SVGAGI. Here the CDR3 DNA reads TGTGCCAGCAGTTACCAAGCAGGGATCATGAACACTGAAGCTTTCTTT. It specifies CASSYQAGIMNTEAFF.

In nucleotides, the CDR3 is TGTGCCAGCTCACCATCCAGAGTCCAAGAGACCCAGTACTTC. Amino acids: CASSPSRVQETQYF. V usage is TRBV18 and J usage is TRBJ2-5, with D unclear. With 2 bases removed from V and 1 base from J, the gap between germline ends came to 8 bases. The CDR3 contains 14 residues. Germline assignment: CDR1 KGHSH and CDR2 LQKENI. Filled out from reference TRBV18 and TRBJ2-5, the complete variable domain reads NAGVMQNPRHLVRRRGQEARLRCSPMKGHSHVYWYRQLPEEGLKFMVYLQKENIIDESGMPKERFSAEFPKEGPSILRIQQVVRGDSAAYFCASSPSRVQETQYFGPGTRLLVL.

The chain is built from TRBV18 and TRBJ2-2; the match to TRBD2 covers 8 bases. The V gene end was trimmed by 2 bases and the J gene end by 5 bases; junction bases not matched to a gene: 4. CDR1 is KGHSH, CDR2 LQKENI, per germline. The CDR3 totals 15 residues. For the CDR3, the DNA is TGTGCCAGCTCACCAGGGACTAGTGAAACCGGGGAGCTGTTTTTT. Its protein is CASSPGTSETGELFF.

The chain carries TRBV5-1 and TRBJ2-5; D is ambiguous. The CDR3 contains 12 residues. Deletions cut 1 base from V and 3 bases from J, with 4 bases between. Germline assignment: CDR1 SGHRS and CDR2 YFSETQ. This CDR3 is CASSLLEETQYF. In DNA, the CDR3 is TGCGCCAGCAGCTTGTTGGAAGAGACCCAGTACTTC.

This clone was counted once. CDR3: CASTPWGSSYNEQFF. In DNA form, the CDR3 reads TGTGCCAGCACCCCGTGGGGGAGCTCCTACAATGAGCAGTTCTTC. The genes are TRBV9 and TRBJ2-1; either TRBD1 or TRBD2 may supply D (5 bases each). The CDR3 covers 15 residues. The V gene lost 6 bases and the J gene lost 0 bases, with 13 bases spanning the gap. Germline CDR1 is SGDLS and CDR2 is YYNGEE.

The DNA for the CDR3 is TGTGCCAGCAGTTCCATATCCTCCTACAATGAGCAGTTCTTC. Translated: CASSSISSYNEQFF. The rearrangement links TRBV6-5 to TRBJ2-1; D is unresolved. Trimming stripped 4 bases from V and 0 bases from J, with 7 bases between. This CDR3 spans 14 amino acids. CDR1 MNHEY and CDR2 SVGAGI come from the germline V gene.